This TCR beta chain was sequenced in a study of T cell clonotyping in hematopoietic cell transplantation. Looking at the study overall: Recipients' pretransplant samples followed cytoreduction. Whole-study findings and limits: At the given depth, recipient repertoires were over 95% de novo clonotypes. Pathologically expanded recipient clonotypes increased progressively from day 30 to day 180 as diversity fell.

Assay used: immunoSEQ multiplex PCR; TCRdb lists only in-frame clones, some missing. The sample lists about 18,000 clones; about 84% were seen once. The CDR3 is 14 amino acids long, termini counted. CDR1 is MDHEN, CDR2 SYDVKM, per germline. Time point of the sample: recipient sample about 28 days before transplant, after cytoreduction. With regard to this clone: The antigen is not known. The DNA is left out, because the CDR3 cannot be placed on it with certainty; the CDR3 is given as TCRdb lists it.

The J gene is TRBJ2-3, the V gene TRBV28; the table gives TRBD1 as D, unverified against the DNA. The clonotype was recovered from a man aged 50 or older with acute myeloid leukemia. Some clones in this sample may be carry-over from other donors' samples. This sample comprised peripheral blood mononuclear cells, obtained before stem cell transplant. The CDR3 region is CASSLSQGSFQVYF.